This T cell receptor beta chain was captured in a study of T cell changes during pregnancy in multiple sclerosis. The CDR3 is 14 amino acids. Germline CDR1 and CDR2: SGHAT and FQNNGV. Trimming took off 2 bases at V and 5 bases at J, with 12 bases between the two ends. This table comes from immunoSEQ multiplex PCR, and its TCRdb copy is limited to in-frame clones, with some not included. The sample holds about 48,000 clones, 94% seen once. The chain is built from TRBV11-2 and TRBJ1-1; the D is unclear. The receptor was isolated from a female donor with multiple sclerosis, enrolled in a pregnancy study. The sample here was CD4+ T cells from peripheral blood mononuclear cells, taken in the first trimester of pregnancy. The CDR3 sequence is CASSLITSGTEAFF. CDR3 in DNA: TGTGCCAGCAGCTTAATCACTTCGGGGACTGAAGCTTTCTTT.